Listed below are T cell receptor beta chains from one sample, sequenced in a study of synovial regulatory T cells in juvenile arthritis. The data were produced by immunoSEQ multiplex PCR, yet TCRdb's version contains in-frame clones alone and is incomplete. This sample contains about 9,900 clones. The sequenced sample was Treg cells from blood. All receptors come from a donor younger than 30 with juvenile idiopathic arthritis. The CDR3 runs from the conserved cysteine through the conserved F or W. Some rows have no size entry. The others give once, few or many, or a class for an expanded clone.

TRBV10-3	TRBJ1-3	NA	CAISESDRPAVYSGNTIYF
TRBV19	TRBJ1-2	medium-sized	CASSGSPSYGYTF
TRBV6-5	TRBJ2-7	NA	CASRPAGFGYEQYF
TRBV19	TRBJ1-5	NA	CASRVQGNSNQPQHF
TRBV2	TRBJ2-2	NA	CASMSWGRDTGELFF
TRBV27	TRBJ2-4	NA	CASSPHDFRVQYF
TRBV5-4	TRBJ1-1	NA	CASSPPAGSTEAFF
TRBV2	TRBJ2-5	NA	CASSEGTGTQYF
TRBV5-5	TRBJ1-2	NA	CASSLASGQGYTF
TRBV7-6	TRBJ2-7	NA	CASSPRSGVINEQYF
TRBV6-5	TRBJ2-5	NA	CASSYRPSDQETQYF
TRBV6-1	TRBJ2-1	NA	CASRMGGSGYNEQFF
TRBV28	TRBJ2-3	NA	CASTRRGVSTDTQYF
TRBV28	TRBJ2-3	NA	CASSFPVTGGSDTQYF